The sequence of this TCR beta chain was determined in a study of cytomegalovirus exposure and HLA in healthy donors. General observations from the study: Among TCR beta chains of equal frequency, HLA-associated ones were more clonally expanded in a later analysis.

V was trimmed by 4 bases and J by 0 bases, leaving 10 bases between them. The CDR3 has 15 amino acids. Per the germline V gene, CDR1 is SEHNR and CDR2 is FQNEAQ (reference sequence). About this clone itself: The antigen is undetermined.

PCR was performed using 60 Vbeta and 13 Jbeta primers. The assay was immunoSEQ multiplex PCR, and TCRdb's table has in-frame clones only and misses some. The sample carries 140,000 to 150,000 clones, around four fifths recorded once. Material for sequencing was PBMCs. This clonotype was sampled from a woman aged 55-70 years in good health and CMV-seropositive. The J gene is TRBJ1-3, the V gene TRBV7-9, with D maybe TRBD1 (5 bases). For the CDR3, the DNA is TGTGCCAGCAGCTCGACAGAGAGCTCTGGAAACACCATATATTTT. Protein: CASSSTESSGNTIYF.